This record covers a single T cell receptor beta chain. Its antigen is undetermined. Healthy and HIV-negative, the adult donors had no recent acute infections or vaccinations. Original methodology: ImmunoSEQ output held junction-only sequences without quality scores, so filtering differed. The protocol was immunoSEQ multiplex PCR, while the TCRdb copy is restricted to in-frame clones and leaves out a portion. The DNA was the basis for D and trimming; V, J and clone size are from that table. Of fewer than 1.6 million clones detected, 98% appear once; the ten largest clones hold roughly 0.36%. This sample stems from a study of shared clonotypes between healthy human individuals. Findings of the study overall: Non-shared clonotypes displayed generation probabilities falling below those of clonotypes present in all four donors.

The source of this sequence is a man aged 25 to 40 in good health. Specimen: naive CD4+ T cells sorted from blood. As to subset: CD45RA+ positively selected.

The CDR3 protein is CASLRLAQNNEQFF. CDR3 nucleotides: TGTGCCAGCCTTAGACTAGCGCAGAACAATGAGCAGTTCTTC. This rearrangement joins TRBV5-6 to TRBJ2-1, with 8 bases identical to TRBD2. Germline V gene data show CDR1 as SGHDT and CDR2 as YYEEEE. This CDR3 is built from 14 residues. The V and J ends lost 7 bases and 5 bases, in that order; junction bases with no gene match: 8. Complete variable domain (other parts from reference TRBV5-6 and TRBJ2-1): DAGVTQSPTHLIKTRGQQVTLRCSPKSGHDTVSWYQQALGQGPQFIFQYYEEEERQRGNFPDRFSGHQFPNYSSELNVNALLLGDSALYLCASLRLAQNNEQFFGPGTRLTVL.